This T cell receptor beta chain stems from a study of T cells after yellow fever vaccination. General study results and limits: Secondary responses were weaker yet peaked faster, day 5 versus 15. Abundant bulk-derived clonotypes could contaminate FACS-sorted repertoires. Post-booster reappearance was seen for most primary-vaccination clones (around 96% CD4, roughly 88% CD8). A small proportion of clonotypes was detected in both the CD4 and CD8 compartments.

TCRdb used MiXCR to reprocess the 5' RACE reads, holding one entry per CDR3 protein. Among 310,000 or so distinct CDR3 sequences listed, 6.8% were seen once. This clonotype was seen repeatedly, ten times or more. What it binds is unknown. V lost 4 bases to trimming and J lost 4 bases; unmatched junction nucleotides: 4. Germline assignment: CDR1 ENHRY and CDR2 SYGVKD. This CDR3 is built from 14 residues. This clonotype was obtained from a man between 18 and 35 years old who received the YFV17D yellow fever vaccine. The genes are TRBV10-3 and TRBJ2-3; 8 bases are a match to TRBD2. This sample comprised PBMCs, obtained 35 to 50 days after the first yellow fever vaccination. Here the CDR3 reads CAISVLAGSDTQYF. For the CDR3, the DNA is TGTGCCATCAGTGTGCTAGCGGGCTCAGATACGCAGTATTTT.